This T cell receptor (beta chain) was observed in a study of identical twins. Whole-study results and caveats: Abundant beta clonotypes from cord blood bore fewer insertions; memory repertoires lacked this pattern.

One entry per CDR3 protein results from TCRdb running MiXCR on the 5' RACE reads. Seen here are 450,000 or so distinct CDR3 sequences, around 14% observed once, and the top ten hold 0.52%. Comments on this clonotype: What it recognizes is unknown.

Trimming cost V 0 bases and J 8 bases, with 10 bases left between them. The CDR3 runs to 14 residues. Germline CDR1 reads KGHDR; CDR2 reads SFDVKD. A further study also used this sample, focusing on yellow fever vaccine responses in identical twins.

This TCR was sampled from a woman aged 18-29 years in good health. The chain joins TRBV24-1 to TRBJ2-1; TRBD1 is a possible D gene (6 bases). Sequenced: CD4+ T cells sorted from blood. CDR3 residues: CATSDLGDKDEQFF. CDR3 DNA sequence: TGTGCCACCAGTGATTTGGGGGACAAAGATGAGCAGTTCTTC.